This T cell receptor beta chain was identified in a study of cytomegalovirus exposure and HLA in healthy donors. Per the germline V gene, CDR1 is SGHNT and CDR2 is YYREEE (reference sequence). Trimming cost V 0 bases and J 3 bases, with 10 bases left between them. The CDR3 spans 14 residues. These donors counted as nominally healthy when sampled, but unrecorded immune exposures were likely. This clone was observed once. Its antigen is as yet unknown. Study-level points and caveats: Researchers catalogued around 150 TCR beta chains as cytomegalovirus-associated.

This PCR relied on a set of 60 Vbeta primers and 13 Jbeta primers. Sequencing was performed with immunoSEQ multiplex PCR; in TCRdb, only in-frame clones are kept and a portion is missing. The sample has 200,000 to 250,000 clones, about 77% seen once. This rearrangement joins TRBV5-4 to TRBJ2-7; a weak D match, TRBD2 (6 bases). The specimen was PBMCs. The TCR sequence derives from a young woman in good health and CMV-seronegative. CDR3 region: CASSLAQGLYEQYF. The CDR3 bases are TGTGCCAGCAGCTTGGCGCAGGGACTCTACGAGCAGTACTTC.